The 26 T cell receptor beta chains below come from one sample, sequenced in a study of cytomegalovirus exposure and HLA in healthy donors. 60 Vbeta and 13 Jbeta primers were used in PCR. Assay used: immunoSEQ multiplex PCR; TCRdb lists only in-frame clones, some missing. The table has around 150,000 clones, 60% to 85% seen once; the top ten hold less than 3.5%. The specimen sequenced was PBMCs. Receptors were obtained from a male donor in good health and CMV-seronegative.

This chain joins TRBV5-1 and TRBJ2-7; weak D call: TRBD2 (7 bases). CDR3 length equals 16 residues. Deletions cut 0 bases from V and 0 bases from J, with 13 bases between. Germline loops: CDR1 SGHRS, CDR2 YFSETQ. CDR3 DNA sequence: TGCGCCAGCAGCTTGGAAGGGGGGGGTTTCTCCTACGAGCAGTACTTC. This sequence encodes CASSLEGGGFSYEQYF.

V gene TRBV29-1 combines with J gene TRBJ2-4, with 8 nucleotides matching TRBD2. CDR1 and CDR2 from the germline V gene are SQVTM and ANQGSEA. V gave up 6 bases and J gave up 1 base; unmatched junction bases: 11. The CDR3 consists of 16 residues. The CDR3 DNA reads TGCAGCGTATATTTGACTAGCGATGAGGCCAAAAACATTCAGTACTTC. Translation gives CSVYLTSDEAKNIQYF.

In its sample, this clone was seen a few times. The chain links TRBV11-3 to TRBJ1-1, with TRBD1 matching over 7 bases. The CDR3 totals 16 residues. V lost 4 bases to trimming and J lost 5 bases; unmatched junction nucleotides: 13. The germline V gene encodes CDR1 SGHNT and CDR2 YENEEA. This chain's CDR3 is CASSSRTTGAETEAFF. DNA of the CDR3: TGTGCCAGCAGCTCGCGGACAACAGGGGCGGAGACTGAAGCTTTCTTT.

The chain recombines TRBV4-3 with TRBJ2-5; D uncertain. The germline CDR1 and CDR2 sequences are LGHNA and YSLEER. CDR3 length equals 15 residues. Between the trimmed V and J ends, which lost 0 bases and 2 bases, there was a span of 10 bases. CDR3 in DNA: TGCGCCAGCAGCCAAGATGATGTCGGTCAAGAGACCCAGTACTTC. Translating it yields CASSQDDVGQETQYF.

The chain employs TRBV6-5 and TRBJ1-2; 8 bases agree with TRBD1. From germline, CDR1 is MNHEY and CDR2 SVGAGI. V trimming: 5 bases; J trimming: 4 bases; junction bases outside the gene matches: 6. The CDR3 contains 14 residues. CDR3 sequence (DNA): TGTGCCAGCAGTGAAAGGGACAGGCTCTATGGCTACACCTTC. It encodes CASSERDRLYGYTF.

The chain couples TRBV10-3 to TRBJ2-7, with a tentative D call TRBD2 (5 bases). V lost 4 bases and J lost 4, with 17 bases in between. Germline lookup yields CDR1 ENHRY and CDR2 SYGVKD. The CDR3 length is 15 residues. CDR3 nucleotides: TGTGCCATCAGTGTAGAGGGCGAAAGGCCTTACGAGCAGTACTTC. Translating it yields CAISVEGERPYEQYF.

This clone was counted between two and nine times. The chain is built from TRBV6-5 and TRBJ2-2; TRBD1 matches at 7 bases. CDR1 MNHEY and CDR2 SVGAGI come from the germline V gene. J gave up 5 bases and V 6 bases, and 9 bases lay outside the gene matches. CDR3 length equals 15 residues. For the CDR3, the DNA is TGTGCCAGCAGGCCCGGGACAGATTCGACCGGGGAGCTGTTTTTT. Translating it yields CASRPGTDSTGELFF.

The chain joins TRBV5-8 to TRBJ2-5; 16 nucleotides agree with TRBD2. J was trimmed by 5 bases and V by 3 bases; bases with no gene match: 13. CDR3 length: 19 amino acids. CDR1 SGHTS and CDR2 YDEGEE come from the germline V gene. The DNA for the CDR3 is TGTGCCAGCAGCTCCCTAATGGGGACTAGCGGGAGGGCCCGGGAGACCCAGTACTTC. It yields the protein CASSSLMGTSGRARETQYF.

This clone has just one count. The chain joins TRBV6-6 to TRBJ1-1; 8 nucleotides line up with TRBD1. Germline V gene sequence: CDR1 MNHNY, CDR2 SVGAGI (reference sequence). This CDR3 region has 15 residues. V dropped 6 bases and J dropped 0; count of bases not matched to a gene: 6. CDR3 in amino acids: CASRNRGGMNTEAFF. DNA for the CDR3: TGTGCCAGCAGGAACAGGGGGGGGATGAACACTGAAGCTTTCTTT.

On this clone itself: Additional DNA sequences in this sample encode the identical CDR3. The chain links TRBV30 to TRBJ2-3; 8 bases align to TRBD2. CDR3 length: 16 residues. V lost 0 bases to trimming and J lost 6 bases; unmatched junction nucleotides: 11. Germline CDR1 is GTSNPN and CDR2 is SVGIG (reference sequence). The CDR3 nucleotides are TGTGCCTGGAGTGTAATCGGAGCGGGAGAAGGGGATACGCAGTATTTT. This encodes CAWSVIGAGEGDTQYF.

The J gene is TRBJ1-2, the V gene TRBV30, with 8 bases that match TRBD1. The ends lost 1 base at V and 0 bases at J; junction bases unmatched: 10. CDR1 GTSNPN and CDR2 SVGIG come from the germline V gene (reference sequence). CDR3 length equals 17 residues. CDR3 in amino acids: CAWSGPGQEVANYGYTF. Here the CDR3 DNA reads TGTGCCTGGAGTGGACCGGGACAGGAAGTAGCTAACTATGGCTACACCTTC.

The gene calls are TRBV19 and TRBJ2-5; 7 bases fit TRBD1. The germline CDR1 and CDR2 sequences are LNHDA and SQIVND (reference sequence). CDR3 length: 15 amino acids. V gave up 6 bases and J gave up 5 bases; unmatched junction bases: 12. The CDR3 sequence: CASSTGQEEVETQYF. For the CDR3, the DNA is TGTGCCAGTAGCACTGGACAGGAGGAGGTTGAGACCCAGTACTTC.

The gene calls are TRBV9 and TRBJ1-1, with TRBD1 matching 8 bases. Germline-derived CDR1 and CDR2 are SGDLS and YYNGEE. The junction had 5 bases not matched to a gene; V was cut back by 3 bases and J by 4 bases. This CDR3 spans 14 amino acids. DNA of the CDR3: TGTGCCAGCAGCGGGACAGGGTTTGTCACTGAAGCTTTCTTT. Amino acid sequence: CASSGTGFVTEAFF.

CDR3 protein: CASSARRGGNYGYTF. The CDR3 DNA is TGTGCCAGCAGCGCTAGGAGGGGAGGGAACTATGGCTACACCTTC. The V call is TRBV7-8, the J call TRBJ1-2; TRBD1 might be the D (5 bases). The CDR3 spans 15 residues. V was cut by 5 bases and J by 2 bases, with 15 bases left in between. Germline V gives CDR1 SGHVS, CDR2 FQNEAQ.

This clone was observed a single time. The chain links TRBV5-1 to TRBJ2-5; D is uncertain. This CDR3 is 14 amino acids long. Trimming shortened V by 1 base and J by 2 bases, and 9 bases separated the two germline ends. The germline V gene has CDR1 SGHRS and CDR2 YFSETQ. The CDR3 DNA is TGCGCCAGCAGCTTGAATGCGGCACAAGAGACCCAGTACTTC. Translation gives CASSLNAAQETQYF. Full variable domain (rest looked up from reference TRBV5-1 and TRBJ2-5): KAGVTQTPRYLIKTRGQQVTLSCSPISGHRSVSWYQQTPGQGLQFLFEYFSETQRNKGNFPGRFSGRQFSNSRSEMNVSTLELGDSALYLCASSLNAAQETQYFGPGTRLLVL.

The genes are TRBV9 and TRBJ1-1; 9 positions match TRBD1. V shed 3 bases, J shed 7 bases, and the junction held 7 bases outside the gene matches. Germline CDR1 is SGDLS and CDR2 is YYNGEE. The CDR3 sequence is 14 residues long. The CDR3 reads CASSAWTGVNEAFF. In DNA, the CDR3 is TGTGCCAGCAGCGCCTGGACAGGGGTTAATGAAGCTTTCTTT.

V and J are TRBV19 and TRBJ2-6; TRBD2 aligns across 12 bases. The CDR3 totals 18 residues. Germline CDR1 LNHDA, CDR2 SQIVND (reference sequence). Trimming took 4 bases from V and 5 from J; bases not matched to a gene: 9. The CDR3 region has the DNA TGTGCCAGTAGTACCCTCCGACTAGCGGGAGATAGGGCCAACGTCCTGACTTTC. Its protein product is CASSTLRLAGDRANVLTF.

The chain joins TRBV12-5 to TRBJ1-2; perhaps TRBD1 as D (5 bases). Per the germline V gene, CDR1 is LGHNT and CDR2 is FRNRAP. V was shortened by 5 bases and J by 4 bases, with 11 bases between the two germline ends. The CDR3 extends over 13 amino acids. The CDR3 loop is CASGHGQVYGYTF. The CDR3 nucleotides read TGTGCTAGTGGTCATGGACAAGTCTATGGCTACACCTTC.

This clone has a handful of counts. CDR3: CASSQTSGNTGELFF. CDR3 DNA sequence: TGTGCCAGCAGCCAGACTAGCGGGAACACCGGGGAGCTGTTTTTT. The V call is TRBV7-8, the J call TRBJ2-2; 9 bases agree with TRBD2. The V gene's germline CDR1 is SGHVS and CDR2 FQNEAQ. The CDR3 length is 15 residues. Germline trimming cut 5 bases from V and 1 base from J; bases unmatched to any gene: 2.

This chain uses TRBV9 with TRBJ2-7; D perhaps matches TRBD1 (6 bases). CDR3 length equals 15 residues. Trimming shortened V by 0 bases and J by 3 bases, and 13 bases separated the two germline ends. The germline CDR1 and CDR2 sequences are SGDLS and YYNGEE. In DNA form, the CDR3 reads TGTGCCAGCAGCGTAGGACAGGCTCCCAACTACGAGCAGTACTTC. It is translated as CASSVGQAPNYEQYF.

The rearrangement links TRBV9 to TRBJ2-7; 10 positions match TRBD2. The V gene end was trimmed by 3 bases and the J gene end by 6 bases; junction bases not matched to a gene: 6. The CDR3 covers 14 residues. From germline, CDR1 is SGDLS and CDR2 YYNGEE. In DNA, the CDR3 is TGTGCCAGCAGCGGGGGGGGACTAGCGTGCGAGCAGTACTTC. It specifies CASSGGGLACEQYF.

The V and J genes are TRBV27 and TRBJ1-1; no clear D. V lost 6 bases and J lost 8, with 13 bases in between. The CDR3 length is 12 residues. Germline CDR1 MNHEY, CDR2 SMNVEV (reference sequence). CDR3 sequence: CASSLIGSEAFF. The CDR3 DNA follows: TGTGCCAGCAGCCTCATCGGGTCAGAAGCTTTCTTT.

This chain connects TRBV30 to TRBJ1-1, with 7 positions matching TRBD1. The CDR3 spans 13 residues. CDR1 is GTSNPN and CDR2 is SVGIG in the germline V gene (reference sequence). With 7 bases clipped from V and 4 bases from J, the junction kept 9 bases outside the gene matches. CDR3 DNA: TGTGCCTTAAACAGGGGAGGCTCCACTGAAGCTTTCTTT. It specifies CALNRGGSTEAFF.

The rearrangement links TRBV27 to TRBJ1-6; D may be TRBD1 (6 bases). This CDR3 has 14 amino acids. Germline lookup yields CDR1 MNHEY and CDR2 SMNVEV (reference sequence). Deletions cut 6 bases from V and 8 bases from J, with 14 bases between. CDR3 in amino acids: CASSKQGWDSPLHF. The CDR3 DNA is TGTGCCAGCAGCAAACAGGGATGGGATTCACCCCTCCACTTT.

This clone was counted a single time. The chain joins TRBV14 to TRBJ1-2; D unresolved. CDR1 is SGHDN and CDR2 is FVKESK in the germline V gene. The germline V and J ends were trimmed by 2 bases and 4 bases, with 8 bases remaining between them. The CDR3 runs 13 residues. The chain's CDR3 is CASSQLAGYGYTF. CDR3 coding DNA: TGTGCCAGCAGCCAATTGGCAGGCTATGGCTACACCTTC.

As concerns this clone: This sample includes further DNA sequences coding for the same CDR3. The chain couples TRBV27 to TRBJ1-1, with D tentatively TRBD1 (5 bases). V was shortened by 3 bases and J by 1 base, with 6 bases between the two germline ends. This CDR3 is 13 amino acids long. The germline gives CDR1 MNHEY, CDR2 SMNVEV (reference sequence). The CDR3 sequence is CASSFGGNTEAFF. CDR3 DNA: TGTGCCAGCAGTTTCGGGGGGAACACTGAAGCTTTCTTT.